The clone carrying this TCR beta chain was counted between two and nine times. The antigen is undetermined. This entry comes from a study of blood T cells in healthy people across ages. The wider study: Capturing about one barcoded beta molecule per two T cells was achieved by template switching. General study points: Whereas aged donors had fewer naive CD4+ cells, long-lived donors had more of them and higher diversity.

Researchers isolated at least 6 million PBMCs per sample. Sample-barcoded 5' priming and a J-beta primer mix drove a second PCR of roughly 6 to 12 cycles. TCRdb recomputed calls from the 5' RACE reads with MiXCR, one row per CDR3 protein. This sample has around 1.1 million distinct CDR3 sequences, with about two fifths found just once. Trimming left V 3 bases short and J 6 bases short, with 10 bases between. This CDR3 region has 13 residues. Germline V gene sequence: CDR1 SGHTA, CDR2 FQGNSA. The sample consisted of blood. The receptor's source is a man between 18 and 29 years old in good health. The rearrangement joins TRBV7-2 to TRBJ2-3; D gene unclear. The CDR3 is CASSFGQEDTQYF. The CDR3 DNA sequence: TGTGCCAGCAGCTTTGGGCAGGAGGATACGCAGTATTTT. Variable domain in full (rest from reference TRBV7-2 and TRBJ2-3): GAGVSQSPSNKVTEKGKDVELRCDPISGHTALYWYRQSLGQGLEFLIYFQGNSAPDKSGLPSDRFSAERTGGSVSTLTIQRTQQEDSAVYLCASSFGQEDTQYFGPGTRLTVL.